This TCR beta chain was found in a study of naive and memory T cell subsets. Per the germline V gene, CDR1 is SGHAT and CDR2 is FQNNGV. V lost 2 bases to trimming and J lost 3 bases; unmatched junction nucleotides: 6. The CDR3 runs 16 residues. An oligonucleotide containing a UMI was ligated to the 3' end of TCR cDNA. Adult healthy volunteers gave 2.5 ml peripheral blood for whole-blood RNA. Input was about 1 to 1,100 ng of DNase-treated total RNA without cell sorting. Amplification of ligated cDNA took four PCR rounds with SP2 and nested alpha and beta constant primers. MiXCR was run by TCRdb on the 5' RACE reads, yielding one entry per CDR3 protein. The repertoire holds 45,000 to 55,000 distinct CDR3 sequences, with 4.7% as singletons.

The TCR sequence derives from a female donor in good health. The chain is built from TRBV11-2 and TRBJ2-7, with TRBD1 identical over 11 bases. For the CDR3, the DNA is TGTGCCAGCAGCTTACTCCGGGACAGGGGGAACTACGAGCAGTACTTC. Amino acids: CASSLLRDRGNYEQYF.